Below, one TCR beta chain is given with its context. The target antigen is unknown. This entry is derived from a study of cytomegalovirus exposure and HLA in healthy donors. TCRdb's copy holds only in-frame clones and misses some; the assay was immunoSEQ multiplex PCR. Among tens of thousands of clones listed, around 94% were seen once. The donors were members of the roughly 120-subject validation cohort (separate from the approximately 670-subject first cohort). Study-wide points: The authors confirmed in vitro that a few CMV-associated chains were specific for CMV antigens. Cytomegalovirus-associated TCR beta chains were listed, numbering over 150. Reports described diagnosis of cytomegalovirus status by the classifier as highly specific and sensitive.

Specimen: PBMCs. The clonotype comes from a woman in her late teens or twenties in good health and CMV-seropositive.

This CDR3 reads CAIPPPGQGSSGELFF. CDR3 DNA sequence: TGTGCCATCCCCCCACCCGGACAGGGTAGTTCCGGGGAGCTGTTTTTT. The chain employs TRBV19 and TRBJ2-2; TRBD1 matches at 8 bases. CDR3 length: 16 residues. Germline V gene sequence: CDR1 LNHDA, CDR2 SQIVND (reference sequence). J lost 6 bases, V lost 10 bases, and 16 bases had no gene match.